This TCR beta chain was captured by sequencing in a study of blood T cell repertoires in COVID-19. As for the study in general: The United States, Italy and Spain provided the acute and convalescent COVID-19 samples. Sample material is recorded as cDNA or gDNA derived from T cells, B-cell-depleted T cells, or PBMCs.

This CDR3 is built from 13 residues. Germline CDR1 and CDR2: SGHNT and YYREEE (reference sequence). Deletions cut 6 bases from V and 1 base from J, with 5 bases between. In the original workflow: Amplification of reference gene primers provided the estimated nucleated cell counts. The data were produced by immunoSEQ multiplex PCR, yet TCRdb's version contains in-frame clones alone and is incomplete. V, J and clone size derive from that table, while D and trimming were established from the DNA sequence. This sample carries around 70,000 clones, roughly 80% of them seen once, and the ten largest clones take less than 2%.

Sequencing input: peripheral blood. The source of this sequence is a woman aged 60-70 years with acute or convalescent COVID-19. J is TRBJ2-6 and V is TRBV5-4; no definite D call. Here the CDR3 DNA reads TGTGCCAGCAAACTTTCTGGGGCCAACGTCCTGACTTTC. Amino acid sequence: CASKLSGANVLTF.